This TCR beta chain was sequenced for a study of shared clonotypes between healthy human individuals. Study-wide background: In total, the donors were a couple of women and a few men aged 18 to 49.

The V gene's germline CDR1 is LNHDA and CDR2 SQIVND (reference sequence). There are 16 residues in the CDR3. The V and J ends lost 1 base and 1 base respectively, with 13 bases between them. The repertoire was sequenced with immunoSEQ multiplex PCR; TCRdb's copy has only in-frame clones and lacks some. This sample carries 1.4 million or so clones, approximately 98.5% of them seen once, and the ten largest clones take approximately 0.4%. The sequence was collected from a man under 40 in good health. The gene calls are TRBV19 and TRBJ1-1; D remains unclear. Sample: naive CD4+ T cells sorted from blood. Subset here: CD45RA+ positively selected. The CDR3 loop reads CASSIGFGGRNTEAFF. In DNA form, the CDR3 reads TGTGCCAGTAGTATAGGGTTTGGCGGCAGGAACACTGAAGCTTTCTTT. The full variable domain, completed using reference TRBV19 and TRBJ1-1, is DGGITQSPKYLFRKEGQNVTLSCEQNLNHDAMYWYRQDPGQGLRLIYYSQIVNDFQKGDIAEGYSVSREKKESFPLTVTSAQKNPTAFYLCASSIGFGGRNTEAFFGQGTRLTVV.